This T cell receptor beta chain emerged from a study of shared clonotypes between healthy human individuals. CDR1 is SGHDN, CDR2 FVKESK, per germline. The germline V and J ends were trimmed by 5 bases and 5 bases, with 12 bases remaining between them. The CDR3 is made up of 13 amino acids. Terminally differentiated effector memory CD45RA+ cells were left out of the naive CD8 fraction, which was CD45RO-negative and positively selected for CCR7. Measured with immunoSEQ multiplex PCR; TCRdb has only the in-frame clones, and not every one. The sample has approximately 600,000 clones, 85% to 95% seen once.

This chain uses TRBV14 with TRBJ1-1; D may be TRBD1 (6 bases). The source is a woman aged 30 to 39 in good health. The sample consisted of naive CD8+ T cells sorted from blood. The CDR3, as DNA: TGTGCCAGCAGCGCGGGGGCGATTACTGAAGCTTTCTTT. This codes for CASSAGAITEAFF.